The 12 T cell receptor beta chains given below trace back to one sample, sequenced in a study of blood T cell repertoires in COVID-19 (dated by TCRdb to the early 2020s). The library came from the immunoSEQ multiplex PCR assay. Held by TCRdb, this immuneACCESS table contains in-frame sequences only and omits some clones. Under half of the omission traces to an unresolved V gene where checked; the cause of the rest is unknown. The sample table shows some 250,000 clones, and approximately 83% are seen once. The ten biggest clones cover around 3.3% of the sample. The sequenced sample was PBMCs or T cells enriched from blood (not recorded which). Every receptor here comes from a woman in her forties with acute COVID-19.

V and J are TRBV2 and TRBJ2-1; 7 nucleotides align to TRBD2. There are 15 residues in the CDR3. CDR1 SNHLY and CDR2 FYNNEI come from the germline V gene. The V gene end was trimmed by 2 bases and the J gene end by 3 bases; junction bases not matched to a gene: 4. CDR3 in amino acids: CASSEYGLVYNEQFF. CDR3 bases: TGTGCCAGCAGTGAATACGGACTAGTCTACAATGAGCAGTTCTTC.

Here the CDR3 DNA reads TGTGCCACCAGTGACCCCGGACAGCGGGGCTACACCTTC. It encodes CATSDPGQRGYTF. This chain connects TRBV24-1 to TRBJ1-2; a possible D gene is TRBD1 (6 bases). CDR1 KGHDR and CDR2 SFDVKD come from the germline V gene. The germline V and J ends were trimmed by 4 bases and 8 bases, with 13 bases remaining between them. There are 13 residues in the CDR3.

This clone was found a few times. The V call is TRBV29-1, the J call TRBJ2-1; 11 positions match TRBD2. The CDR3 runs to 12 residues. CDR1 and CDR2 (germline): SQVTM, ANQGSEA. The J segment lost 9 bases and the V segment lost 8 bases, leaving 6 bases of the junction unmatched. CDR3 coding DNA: TGCAGCCGACTAGCGGGAAAAGGTGAGCAGTTCTTC. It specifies CSRLAGKGEQFF.

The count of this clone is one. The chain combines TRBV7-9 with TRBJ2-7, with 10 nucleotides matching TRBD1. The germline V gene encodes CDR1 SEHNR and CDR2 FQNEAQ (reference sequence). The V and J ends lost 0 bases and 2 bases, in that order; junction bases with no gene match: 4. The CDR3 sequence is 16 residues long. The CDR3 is CASSLAPGTGAYEQYF. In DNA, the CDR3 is TGTGCCAGCAGCTTAGCGCCCGGGACAGGGGCCTACGAGCAGTACTTC.

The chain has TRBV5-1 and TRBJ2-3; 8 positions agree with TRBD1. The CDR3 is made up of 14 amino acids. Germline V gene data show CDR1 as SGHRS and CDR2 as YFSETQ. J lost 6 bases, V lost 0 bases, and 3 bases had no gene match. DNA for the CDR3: TGCGCCAGCAGCTTGGATCCAGGGGGCGATACGCAGTATTTT. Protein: CASSLDPGGDTQYF.

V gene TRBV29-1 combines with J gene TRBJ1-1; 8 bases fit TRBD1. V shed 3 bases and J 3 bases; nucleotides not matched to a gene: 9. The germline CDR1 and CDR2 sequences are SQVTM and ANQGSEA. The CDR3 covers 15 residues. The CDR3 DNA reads TGCAGCGTTGAGTGGGCAGGGGGCAGGTACACTGAAGCTTTCTTT. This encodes CSVEWAGGRYTEAFF.

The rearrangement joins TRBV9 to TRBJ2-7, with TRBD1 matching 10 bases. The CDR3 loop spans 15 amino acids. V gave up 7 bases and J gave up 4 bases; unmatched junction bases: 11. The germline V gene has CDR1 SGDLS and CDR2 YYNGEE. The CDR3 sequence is CASPEGTGANYEQYF. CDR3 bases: TGTGCCAGCCCCGAGGGGACAGGGGCAAATTACGAGCAGTACTTC.

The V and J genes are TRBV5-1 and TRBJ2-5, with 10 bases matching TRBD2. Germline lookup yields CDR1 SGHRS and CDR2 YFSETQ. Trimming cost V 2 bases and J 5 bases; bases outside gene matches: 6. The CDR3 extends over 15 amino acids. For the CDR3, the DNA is TGCGCCAGCAGCTTAGCGGGAGGGCCGGGGGAGACCCAGTACTTC. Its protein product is CASSLAGGPGETQYF.

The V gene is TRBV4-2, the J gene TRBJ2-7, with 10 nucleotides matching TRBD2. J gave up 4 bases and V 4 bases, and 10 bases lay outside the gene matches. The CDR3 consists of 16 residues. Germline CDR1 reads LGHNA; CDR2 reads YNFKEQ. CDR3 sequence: CASSLELAGGLYEQYF. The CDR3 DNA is TGTGCCAGCAGCCTAGAATTAGCGGGAGGATTATACGAGCAGTACTTC.

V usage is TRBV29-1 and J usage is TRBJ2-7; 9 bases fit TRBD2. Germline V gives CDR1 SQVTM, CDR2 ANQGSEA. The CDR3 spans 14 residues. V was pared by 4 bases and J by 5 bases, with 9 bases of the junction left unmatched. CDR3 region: CSVVAGTSYHEQYF. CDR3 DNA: TGCAGCGTTGTTGCCGGGACTAGCTATCACGAGCAGTACTTC.

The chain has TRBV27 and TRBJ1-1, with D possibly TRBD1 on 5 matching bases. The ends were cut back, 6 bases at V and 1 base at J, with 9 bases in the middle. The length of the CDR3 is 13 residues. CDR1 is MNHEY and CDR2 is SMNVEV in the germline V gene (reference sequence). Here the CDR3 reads CASRPGQNTEAFF. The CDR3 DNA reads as TGTGCCAGCAGACCAGGACAGAACACTGAAGCTTTCTTT.

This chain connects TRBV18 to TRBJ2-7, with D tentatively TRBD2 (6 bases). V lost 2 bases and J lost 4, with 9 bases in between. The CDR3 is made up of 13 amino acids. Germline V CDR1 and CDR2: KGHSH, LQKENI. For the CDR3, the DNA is TGTGCCAGCTCACCATCGGGGGAGTACGAGCAGTACTTC. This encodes CASSPSGEYEQYF.